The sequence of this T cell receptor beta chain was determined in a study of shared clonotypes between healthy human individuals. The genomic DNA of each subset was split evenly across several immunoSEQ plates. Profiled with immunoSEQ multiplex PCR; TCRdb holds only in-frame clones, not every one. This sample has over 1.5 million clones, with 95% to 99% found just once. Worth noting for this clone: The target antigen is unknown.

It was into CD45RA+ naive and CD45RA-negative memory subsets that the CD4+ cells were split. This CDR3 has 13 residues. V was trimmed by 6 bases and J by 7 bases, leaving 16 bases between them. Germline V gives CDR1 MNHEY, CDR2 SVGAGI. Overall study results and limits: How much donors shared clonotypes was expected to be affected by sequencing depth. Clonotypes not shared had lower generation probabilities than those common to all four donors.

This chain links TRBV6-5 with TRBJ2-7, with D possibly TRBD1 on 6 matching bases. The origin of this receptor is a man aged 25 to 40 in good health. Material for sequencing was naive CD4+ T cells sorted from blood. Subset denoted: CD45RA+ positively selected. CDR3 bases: TGTGCCAGCAGAGAGACAGGTTCGGGTGAGCAGTACTTC. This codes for CASRETGSGEQYF.